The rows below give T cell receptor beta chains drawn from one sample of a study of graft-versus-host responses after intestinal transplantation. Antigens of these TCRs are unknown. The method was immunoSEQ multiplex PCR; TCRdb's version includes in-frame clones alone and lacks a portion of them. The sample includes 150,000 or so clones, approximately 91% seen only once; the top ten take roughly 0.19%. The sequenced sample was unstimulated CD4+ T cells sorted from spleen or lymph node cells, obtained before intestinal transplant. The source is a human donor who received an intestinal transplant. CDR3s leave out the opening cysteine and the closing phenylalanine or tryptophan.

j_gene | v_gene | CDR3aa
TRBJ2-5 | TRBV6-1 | ALGASGNQETQY
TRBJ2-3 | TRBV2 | ASSVLGTDTQY
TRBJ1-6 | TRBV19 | ASSADRGFALPTISPLH
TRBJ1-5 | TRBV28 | ASSRRLNNQPQH
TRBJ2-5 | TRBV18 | ASSRVASGVQETQY
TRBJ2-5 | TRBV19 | ASSMFVGWETQY
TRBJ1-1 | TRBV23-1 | ASSTRLGGDTEAF
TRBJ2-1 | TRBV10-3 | AISDGPDSYNEQF
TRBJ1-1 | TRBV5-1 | ASSLALRGDENTEAF
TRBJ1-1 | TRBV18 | ASSPQGNTEAF
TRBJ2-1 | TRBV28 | ASSLGEQF
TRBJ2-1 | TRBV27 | ASSGKDFSSYNEQF
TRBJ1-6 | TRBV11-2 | ASSGTRGGSPLH
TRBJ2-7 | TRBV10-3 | AIGDRGHEQY
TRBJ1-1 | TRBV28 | ASSHWTGGINAEAF
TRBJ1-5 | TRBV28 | ASRLTGYSQPQH
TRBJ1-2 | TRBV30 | AWSRTAGYT
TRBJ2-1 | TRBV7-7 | ASSSHYGASYNEQF
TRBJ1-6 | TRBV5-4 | ASSPLTGVDSPLH
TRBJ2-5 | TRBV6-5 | ASSFPGRRETQY
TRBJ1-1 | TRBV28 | ASSLQGREFSGGTEAF
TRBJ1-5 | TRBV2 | ASSEAQQPQH
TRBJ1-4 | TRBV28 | ASSLGQAPGSEKLF